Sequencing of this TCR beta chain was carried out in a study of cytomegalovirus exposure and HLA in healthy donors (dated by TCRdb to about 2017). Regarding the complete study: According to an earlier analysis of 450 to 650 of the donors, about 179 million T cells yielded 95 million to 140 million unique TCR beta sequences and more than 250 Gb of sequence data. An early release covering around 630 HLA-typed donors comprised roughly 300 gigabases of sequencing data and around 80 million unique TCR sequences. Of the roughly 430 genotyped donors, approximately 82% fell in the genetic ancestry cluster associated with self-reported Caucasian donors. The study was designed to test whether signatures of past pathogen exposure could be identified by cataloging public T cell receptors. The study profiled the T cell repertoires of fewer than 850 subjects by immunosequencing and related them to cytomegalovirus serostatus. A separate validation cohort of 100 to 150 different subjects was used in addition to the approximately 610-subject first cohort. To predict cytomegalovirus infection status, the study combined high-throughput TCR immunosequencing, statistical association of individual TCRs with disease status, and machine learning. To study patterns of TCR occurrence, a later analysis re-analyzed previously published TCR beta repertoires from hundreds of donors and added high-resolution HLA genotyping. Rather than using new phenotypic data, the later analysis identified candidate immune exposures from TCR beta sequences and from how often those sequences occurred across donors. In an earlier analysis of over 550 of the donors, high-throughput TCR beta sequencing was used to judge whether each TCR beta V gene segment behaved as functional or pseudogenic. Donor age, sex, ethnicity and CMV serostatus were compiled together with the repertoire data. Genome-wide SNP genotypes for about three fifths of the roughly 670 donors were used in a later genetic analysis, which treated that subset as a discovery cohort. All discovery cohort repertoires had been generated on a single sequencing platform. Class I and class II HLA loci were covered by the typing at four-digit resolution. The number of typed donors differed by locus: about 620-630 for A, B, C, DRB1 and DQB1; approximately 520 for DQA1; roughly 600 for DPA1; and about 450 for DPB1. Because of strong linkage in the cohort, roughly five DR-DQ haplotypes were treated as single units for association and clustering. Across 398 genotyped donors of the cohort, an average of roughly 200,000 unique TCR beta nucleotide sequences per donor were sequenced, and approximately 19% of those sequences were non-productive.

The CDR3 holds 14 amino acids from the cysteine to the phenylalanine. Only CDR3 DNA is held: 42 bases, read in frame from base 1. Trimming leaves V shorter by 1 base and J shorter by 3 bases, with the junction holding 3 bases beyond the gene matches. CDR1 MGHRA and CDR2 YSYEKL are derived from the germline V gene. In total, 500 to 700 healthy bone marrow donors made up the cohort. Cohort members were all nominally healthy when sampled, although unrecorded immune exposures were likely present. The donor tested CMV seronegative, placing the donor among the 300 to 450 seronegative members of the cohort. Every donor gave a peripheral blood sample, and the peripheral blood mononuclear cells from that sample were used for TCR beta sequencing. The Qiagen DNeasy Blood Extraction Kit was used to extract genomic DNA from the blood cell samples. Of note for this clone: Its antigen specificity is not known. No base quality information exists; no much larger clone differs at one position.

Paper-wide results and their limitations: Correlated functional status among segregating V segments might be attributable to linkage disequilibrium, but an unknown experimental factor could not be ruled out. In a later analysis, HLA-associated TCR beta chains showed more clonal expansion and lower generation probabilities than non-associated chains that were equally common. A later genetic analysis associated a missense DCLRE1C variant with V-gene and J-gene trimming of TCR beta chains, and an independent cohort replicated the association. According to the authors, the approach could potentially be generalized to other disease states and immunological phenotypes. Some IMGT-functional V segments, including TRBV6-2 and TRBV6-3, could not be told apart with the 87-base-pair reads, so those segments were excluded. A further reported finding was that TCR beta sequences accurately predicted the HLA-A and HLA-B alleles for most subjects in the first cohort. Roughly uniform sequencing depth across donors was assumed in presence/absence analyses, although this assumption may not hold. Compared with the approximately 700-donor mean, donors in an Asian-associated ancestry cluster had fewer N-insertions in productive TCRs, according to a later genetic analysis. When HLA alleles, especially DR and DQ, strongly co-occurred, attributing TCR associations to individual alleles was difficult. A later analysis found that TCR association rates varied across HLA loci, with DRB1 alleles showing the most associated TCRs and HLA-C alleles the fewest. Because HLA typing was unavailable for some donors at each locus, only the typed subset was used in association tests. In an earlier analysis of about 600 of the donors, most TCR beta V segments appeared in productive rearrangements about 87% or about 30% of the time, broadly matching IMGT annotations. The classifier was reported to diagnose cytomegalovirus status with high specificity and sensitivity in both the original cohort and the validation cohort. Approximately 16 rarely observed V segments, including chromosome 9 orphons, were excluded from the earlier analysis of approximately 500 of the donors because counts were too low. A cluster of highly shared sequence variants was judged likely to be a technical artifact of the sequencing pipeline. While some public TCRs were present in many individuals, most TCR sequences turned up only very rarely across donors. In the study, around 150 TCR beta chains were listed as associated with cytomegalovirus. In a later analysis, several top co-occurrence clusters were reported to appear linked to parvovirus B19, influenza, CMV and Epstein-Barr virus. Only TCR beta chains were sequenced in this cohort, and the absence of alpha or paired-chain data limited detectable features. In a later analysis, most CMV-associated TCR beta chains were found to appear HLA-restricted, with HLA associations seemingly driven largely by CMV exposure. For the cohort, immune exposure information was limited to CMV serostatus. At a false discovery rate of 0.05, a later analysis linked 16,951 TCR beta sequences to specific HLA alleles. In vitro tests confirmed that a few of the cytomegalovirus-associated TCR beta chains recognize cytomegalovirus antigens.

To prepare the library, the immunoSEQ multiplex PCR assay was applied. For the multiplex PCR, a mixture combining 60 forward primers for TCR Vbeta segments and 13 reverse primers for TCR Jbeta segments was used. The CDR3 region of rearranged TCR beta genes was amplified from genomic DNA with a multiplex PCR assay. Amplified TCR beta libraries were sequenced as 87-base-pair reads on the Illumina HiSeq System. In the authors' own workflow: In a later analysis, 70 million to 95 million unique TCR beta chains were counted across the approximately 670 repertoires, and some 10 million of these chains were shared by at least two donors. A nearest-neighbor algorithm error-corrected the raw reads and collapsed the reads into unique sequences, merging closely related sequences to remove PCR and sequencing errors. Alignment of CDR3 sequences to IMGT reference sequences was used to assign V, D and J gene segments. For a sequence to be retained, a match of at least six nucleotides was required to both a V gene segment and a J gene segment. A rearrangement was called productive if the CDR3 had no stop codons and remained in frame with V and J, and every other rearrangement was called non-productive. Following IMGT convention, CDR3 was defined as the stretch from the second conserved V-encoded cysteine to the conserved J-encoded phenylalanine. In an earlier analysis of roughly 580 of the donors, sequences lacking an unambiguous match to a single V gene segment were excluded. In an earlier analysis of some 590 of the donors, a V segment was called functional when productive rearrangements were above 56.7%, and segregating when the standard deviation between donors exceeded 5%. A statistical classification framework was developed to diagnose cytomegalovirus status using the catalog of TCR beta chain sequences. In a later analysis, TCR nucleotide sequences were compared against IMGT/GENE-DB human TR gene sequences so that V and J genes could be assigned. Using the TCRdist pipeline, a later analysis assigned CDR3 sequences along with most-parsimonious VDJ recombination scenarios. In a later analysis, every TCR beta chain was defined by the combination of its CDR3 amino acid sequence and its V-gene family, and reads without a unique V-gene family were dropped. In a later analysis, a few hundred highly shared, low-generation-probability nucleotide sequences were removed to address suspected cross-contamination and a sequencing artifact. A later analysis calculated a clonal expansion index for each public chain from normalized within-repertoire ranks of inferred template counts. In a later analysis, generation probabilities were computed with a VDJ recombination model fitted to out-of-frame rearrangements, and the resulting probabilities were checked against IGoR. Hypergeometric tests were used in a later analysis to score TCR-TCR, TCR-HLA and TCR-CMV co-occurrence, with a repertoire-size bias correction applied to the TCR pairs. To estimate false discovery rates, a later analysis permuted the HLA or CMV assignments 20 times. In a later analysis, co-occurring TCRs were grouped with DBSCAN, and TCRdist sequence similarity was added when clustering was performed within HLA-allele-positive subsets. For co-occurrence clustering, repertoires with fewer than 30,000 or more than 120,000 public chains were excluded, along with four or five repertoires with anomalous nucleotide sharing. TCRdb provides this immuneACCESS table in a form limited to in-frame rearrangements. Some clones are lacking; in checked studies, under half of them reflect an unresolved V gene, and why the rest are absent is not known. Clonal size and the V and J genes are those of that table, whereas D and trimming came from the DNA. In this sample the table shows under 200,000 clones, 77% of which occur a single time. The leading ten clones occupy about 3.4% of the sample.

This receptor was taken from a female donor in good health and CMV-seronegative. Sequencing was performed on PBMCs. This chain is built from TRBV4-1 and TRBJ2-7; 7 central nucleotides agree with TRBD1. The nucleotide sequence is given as TGCGCCAGCAGCCAAGGACAGGGCCACTACGAGCAGTACTTC. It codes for CASSQGQGHYEQYF.